The 14 T cell receptor beta chains presented below share a single source sample, sequenced in a study of graft-versus-host responses after intestinal transplantation. This table comes from immunoSEQ multiplex PCR, and its TCRdb copy is limited to in-frame clones, with some not included. The data contain roughly 18,000 clones, just under 95% of them singletons. The sequencing used PBMCs, collected 23 days after intestinal transplant. The receptors stem from a human patient who received an intestinal transplant, so some T cells may come from the graft donor.

This chain connects TRBV11-2 to TRBJ1-1; D is uncertain. Looked up from germline, CDR1 is SGHAT and CDR2 is FQNNGV. Trimming removed 8 bases at V and 11 bases at J, with 18 bases between. The CDR3 is 12 amino acids. CDR3 DNA sequence: TGTGCCAGCCAAGGCCGCAGCTCAGTGGCTTTCTTT. Translation gives CASQGRSSVAFF.

The chain joins TRBV9 to TRBJ2-2; D ambiguous. The germline CDR1 and CDR2 sequences are SGDLS and YYNGEE. Between the trimmed V and J ends, which lost 0 bases and 1 base, there was a span of 10 bases. The CDR3 runs to 16 residues. The DNA for the CDR3 is TGTGCCAGCAGCGTAGATTTAGTGGGGAACACCGGGGAGCTGTTTTTT. Its protein product is CASSVDLVGNTGELFF.

The chain combines TRBV28 with TRBJ2-1, with 9 bases lining up with TRBD1. This CDR3 spans 15 amino acids. J gave up 3 bases and V 5 bases, and 5 bases lay outside the gene matches. The germline V gene has CDR1 MDHEN and CDR2 SYDVKM. The chain's CDR3 is CASSPRDRDYNEQFF. The DNA for the CDR3 is TGTGCCAGCAGTCCTCGGGACAGGGACTACAATGAGCAGTTCTTC.

The V call is TRBV28, the J call TRBJ2-7; the D gene is possibly TRBD1 (5 bases). Between the trimmed V and J ends, which lost 3 bases and 1 base, there was a span of 16 bases. The CDR3 covers 16 residues. The germline V gene encodes CDR1 MDHEN and CDR2 SYDVKM. The CDR3 DNA sequence: TGTGCCAGCAGTTTTGGCCAACCAGGGCAGTCCTACGAGCAGTACTTC. Its translation: CASSFGQPGQSYEQYF.

This chain links TRBV7-2 with TRBJ2-5; D may be TRBD1 (7 bases). Deletions cut 1 base from V and 4 bases from J, with 13 bases between. The CDR3 runs to 15 residues. Germline values: CDR1 SGHTA, CDR2 FQGNSA. The CDR3 coding sequence is TGTGCCAGCAGCTTAGGAGCAGGGGGGAGAGAGACCCAGTACTTC. This codes for CASSLGAGGRETQYF.

This chain joins TRBV29-1 and TRBJ2-2, with a tentative D call TRBD2 (7 bases). Trimming removed 3 bases at V and 6 bases at J, with 17 bases between. The CDR3 has 15 residues. Germline CDR1 reads SQVTM; CDR2 reads ANQGSEA. The CDR3: CSVDRGRADPGELFF. As DNA, the CDR3 is TGCAGCGTTGATAGGGGGAGGGCTGATCCCGGGGAGCTGTTTTTT.

This clone was observed a handful of times. The chain couples TRBV6-6 to TRBJ2-1; the D gene is possibly TRBD1 (5 bases). Germline V gives CDR1 MNHNY, CDR2 SVGAGI (reference sequence). The CDR3 loop spans 14 amino acids. Deletions cut 4 bases from V and 7 bases from J, with 14 bases between. In DNA form, the CDR3 reads TGTGCCAGCAGTTCCGCGGCCAAGGGGAATGAGCAGTTCTTC. It codes for CASSSAAKGNEQFF.

This clone was seen only once. The chain carries TRBV2 and TRBJ1-2; D is uncertain. Germline CDR1 reads SNHLY; CDR2 reads FYNNEI. Trimming stripped 4 bases from V and 5 bases from J, with 8 bases between. The CDR3 totals 12 residues. CDR3 sequence (DNA): TGTGCCAGCAGTGGCCCGGGGTATGGCTACACCTTC. Its translation: CASSGPGYGYTF.

This chain connects TRBV6-1 to TRBJ2-5; D unresolved. Per germline, CDR1 MNHNS and CDR2 SASEGT. This CDR3 spans 14 amino acids. Trimming removed 5 bases at V and 5 bases at J, with 15 bases between. The CDR3, as DNA: TGTGCCAGCAGTTTCTCGACTCTGTCGGAGACCCAGTACTTC. Amino acids: CASSFSTLSETQYF.

In this sample, this clone turned up a few times. This sequence joins TRBV2 and TRBJ2-5; TRBD2 aligns across 8 bases. The germline CDR1 and CDR2 sequences are SNHLY and FYNNEI. The CDR3 is 14 amino acids. Trimming took 3 bases from V and 5 from J; bases not matched to a gene: 5. CDR3 region: CASSDISGGETQYF. CDR3 bases: TGTGCCAGCAGTGATATATCGGGAGGGGAGACCCAGTACTTC.

This CDR3 reads CASSYSGGSYEQYF. DNA for the CDR3: TGTGCCAGCAGTTACTCTGGAGGCTCCTACGAGCAGTACTTC. This chain uses TRBV6-5 with TRBJ2-7, with a tentative D call TRBD2 (5 bases). Germline V gene sequence: CDR1 MNHEY, CDR2 SVGAGI. Trimming removed 0 bases from V and 0 bases from J, with 6 bases in between. CDR3 length equals 14 residues.

The V and J genes are TRBV27 and TRBJ1-3, with 10 bases aligning to TRBD1. J was trimmed by 0 bases and V by 4 bases; bases with no gene match: 12. This CDR3 is 19 amino acids long. Germline CDR1 and CDR2: MNHEY and SMNVEV (reference sequence). The CDR3 nucleotides are TGTGCCAGCAGTTCGGAGACAGGGGGCGTTGGAGGCTCTGGAAACACCATATATTTT. Encoded protein: CASSSETGGVGGSGNTIYF.

A note on this clone: Sequence at one end of the junction differs from germline and may be a read error. The chain recombines TRBV7-2 with TRBJ2-7; weak D call: TRBD2 (6 bases). Germline V lookup: CDR1 SGHTA, CDR2 FQGNSA. The CDR3 runs 15 residues. CDR3 loop: CAGSLGPGETYEQYF. CDR3 DNA sequence: TGTGCCGGCAGCTTAGGCCCGGGAGAGACCTACGAGCAGTACTTC.

For the CDR3, the DNA is TGTGCCAGCAGTTTCCCCCGGCCCCTCACTGGAGCTGAAGCTTTCTTT. Translating gives CASSFPRPLTGAEAFF. This sequence joins TRBV28 and TRBJ1-1; D call uncertain. The CDR3 contains 16 residues. The V gene's germline CDR1 is MDHEN and CDR2 SYDVKM. V was shortened by 3 bases and J by 6 bases, with 20 bases between the two germline ends.